This T cell receptor (beta chain) comes out of a study of CD8 T cells in ankylosing spondylitis (dated by TCRdb to about 2017). With regard to the full study: The study set out to find disease-linked TCR variants by profiling T cell receptor beta repertoires in ankylosing spondylitis patients and healthy donors. The full study cohort was made up of about 24 ankylosing spondylitis patients and some 100 healthy donors. Peripheral blood was sampled, and synovial fluid was also collected from ankylosing spondylitis patients.

Concerning this clonotype: Its antigen remains undetermined. Qualities for individual bases were not recorded, and no much larger clone is one base off.

Based on the germline V gene (reference sequence), the CDR1 and CDR2 sequences are SGHKS and YYEKEE. V is cut back by 1 base and J by 5 bases, with 4 bases in the junction unmatched. There are 15 amino acids in the CDR3, from cysteine to phenylalanine inclusive. The sequence is cut down to CDR3 DNA, 45 bases in frame from base 1. TCRdb names Illumina HiSeq 2500 as the instrument used. Quantitative 5'-RACE with molecular barcodes was used to prepare TCR beta libraries. The published analysis was carried out like this. To identify disease-linked TCR variants, a new computational method was used, one built on a probabilistic model of VDJ rearrangement. TCRdb trimmed public reads at Q25 via fastp, called clones via MiXCR and kept in-frame beta chains. Every CDR3 protein is listed once, alongside the most common genes and DNA of its rows. These V and J calls originate from TCRdb's pipeline instead of the authors' own analysis. A total of about 300,000 distinct CDR3 sequences appear in this sample, around 10% of them only once. Clones ranked in the top ten supply roughly 9.1% of the sample.

The study at large found these results: A TCR beta motif of fewer than 10 highly homologous amino acid variants appeared characteristic of blood from ankylosing spondylitis patients. Significant enrichment of the disease-linked clones was reported in matched synovial fluid samples from ankylosing spondylitis patients. Some TCR beta motif variants had previously been reported in synovial fluid and blood of reactive arthritis patients, which suggested common disease-initiation mechanisms. The disease-linked clones had a CD8+ phenotype and were found at relatively low frequencies in peripheral blood.

The sequence was obtained from a female donor with ankylosing spondylitis or in good health (not recorded which). The sequence links TRBV5-5 to TRBJ2-2, and 8 junction bases match TRBD1. Sequencing used blood, either unsorted or a sorted T cell fraction (not recorded which). The nucleotides are TGTGCCAGCAGCTTGAACAGGGGGACGACCGGGGAGCTGTTTTTT. Its protein reads: CASSLNRGTTGELFF.